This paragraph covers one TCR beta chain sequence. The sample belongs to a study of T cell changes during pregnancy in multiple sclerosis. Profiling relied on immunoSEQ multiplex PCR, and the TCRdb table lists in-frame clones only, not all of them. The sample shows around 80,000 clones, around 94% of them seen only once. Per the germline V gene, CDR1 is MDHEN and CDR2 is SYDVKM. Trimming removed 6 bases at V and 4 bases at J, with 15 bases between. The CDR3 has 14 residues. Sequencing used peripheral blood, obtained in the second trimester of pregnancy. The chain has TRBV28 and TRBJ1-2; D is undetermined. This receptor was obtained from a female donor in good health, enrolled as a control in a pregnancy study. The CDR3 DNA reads TGTGCCAGCAGACCCGACTCTTCATTCTATGGCTACACCTTC. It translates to CASRPDSSFYGYTF.